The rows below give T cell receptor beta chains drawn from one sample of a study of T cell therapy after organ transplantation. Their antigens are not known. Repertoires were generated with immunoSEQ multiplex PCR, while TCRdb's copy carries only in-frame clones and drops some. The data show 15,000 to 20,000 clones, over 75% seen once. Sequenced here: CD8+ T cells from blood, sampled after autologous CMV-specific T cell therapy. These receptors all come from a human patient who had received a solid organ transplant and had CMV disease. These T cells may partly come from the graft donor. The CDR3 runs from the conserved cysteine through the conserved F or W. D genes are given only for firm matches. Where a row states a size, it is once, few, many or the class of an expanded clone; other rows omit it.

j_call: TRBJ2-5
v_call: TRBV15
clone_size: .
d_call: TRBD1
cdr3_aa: CATSRETGPQETQYF
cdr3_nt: TGTGCCACCAGCAGAGAGACAGGGCCGCAGGAGACCCAGTACTTC

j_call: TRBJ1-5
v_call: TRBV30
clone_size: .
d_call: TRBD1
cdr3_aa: CAWSGPGTGGNQPQHF
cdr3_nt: TGTGCCTGGAGCGGTCCTGGGACAGGGGGCAATCAGCCCCAGCATTTT

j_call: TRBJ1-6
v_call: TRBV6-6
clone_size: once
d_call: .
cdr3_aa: CASSYSSNIVSPLHF
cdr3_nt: TGTGCCAGCAGTTACTCGAGTAACATAGTTTCACCCCTCCACTTT

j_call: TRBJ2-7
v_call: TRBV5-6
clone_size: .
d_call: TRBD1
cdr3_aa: CASSLGAWDSYEQYF
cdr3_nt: TGTGCCAGCAGCCTGGGAGCTTGGGACAGCTACGAGCAGTACTTC

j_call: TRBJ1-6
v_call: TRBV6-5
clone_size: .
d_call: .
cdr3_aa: CASSYGWISPLHF
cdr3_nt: TGTGCCAGCAGTTACGGGTGGATATCACCCCTCCACTTT

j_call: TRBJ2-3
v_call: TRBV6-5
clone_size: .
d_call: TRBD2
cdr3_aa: CASSFTSGHTTDTQYF
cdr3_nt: TGTGCCAGCAGTTTCACTAGCGGGCATACCACAGATACGCAGTATTTT

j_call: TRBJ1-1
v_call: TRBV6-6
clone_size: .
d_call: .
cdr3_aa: CASRSNTEAFF
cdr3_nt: TGTGCCAGCAGATCAAACACTGAAGCTTTCTTT

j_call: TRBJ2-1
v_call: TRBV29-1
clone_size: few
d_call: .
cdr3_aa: CSVEYNEQFF
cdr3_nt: TGCAGCGTTGAATACAATGAGCAGTTCTTC

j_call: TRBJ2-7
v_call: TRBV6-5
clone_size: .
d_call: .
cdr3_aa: CASSYSTGPYEQYF
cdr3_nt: TGTGCCAGCAGTTACTCGACAGGCCCCTACGAGCAGTACTTC

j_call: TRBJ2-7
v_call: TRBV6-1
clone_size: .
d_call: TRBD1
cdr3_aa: CASTSGQGGNEQYF
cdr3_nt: TGTGCCAGTACCTCGGGACAGGGGGGGAACGAGCAGTACTTC

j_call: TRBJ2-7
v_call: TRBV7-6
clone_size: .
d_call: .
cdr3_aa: CASSLGLTSSYEQYF
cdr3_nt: TGTGCCAGCAGCTTAGGGTTAACTAGCTCCTACGAGCAGTACTTC

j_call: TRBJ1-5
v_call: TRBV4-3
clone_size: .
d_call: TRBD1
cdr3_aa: CASSQDVGTGNQPQHF
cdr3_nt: TGCGCCAGCAGCCAAGATGTCGGGACAGGGAATCAGCCCCAGCATTTT

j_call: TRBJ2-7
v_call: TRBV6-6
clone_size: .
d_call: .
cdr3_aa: CASSYGADYEQYF
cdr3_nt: TGTGCCAGCAGTTACGGGGCCGATTACGAGCAGTACTTC

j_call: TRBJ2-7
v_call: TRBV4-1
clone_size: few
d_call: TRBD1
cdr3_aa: CASSFRDRAPLEQYF
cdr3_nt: TGCGCCAGCAGCTTCCGGGACAGGGCCCCGTTGGAGCAGTACTTC

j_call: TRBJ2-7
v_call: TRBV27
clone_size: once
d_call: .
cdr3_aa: CASSLADNSYEQYF
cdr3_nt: TGTGCCAGCAGTTTGGCTGATAACTCCTACGAGCAGTACTTC

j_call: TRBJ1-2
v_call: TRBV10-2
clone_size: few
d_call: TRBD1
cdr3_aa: CASRPERRGFNYGYTF
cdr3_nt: TGCGCCAGCAGGCCGGAGCGCAGGGGGTTTAACTATGGCTACACCTTC

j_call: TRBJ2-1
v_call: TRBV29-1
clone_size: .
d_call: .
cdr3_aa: CSGATSSYNEQFF
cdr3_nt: TGCAGCGGGGCCACGAGCTCCTACAATGAGCAGTTCTTC

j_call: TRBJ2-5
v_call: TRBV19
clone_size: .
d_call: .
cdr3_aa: CASSKIIGETQYF
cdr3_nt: TGTGCCAGTAGTAAGATCATCGGAGAGACCCAGTACTTC

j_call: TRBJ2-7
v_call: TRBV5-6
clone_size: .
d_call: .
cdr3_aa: CASSGSGHSFYEQYF
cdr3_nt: TGTGCCAGCAGTGGATCTGGGCACTCCTTCTACGAGCAGTACTTC

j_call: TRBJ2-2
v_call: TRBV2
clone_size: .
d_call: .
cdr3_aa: CASSLVGYGTGELFF
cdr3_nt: TGTGCCAGCAGCCTTGTAGGGTATGGAACCGGGGAGCTGTTTTTT

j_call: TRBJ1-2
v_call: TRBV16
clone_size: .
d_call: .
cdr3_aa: CASSHKVYGYTF
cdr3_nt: TGTGCCAGCAGCCATAAGGTTTATGGCTACACCTTC

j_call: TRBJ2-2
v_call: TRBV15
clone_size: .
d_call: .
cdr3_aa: CATSRNRRNTGELFF
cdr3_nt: TGTGCCACCAGCAGAAACAGGAGGAACACCGGGGAGCTGTTTTTT

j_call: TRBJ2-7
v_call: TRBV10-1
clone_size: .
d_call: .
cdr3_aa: CASSAGPSYEQYF
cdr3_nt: TGCGCCAGCAGCGCAGGACCATCCTACGAGCAGTACTTC

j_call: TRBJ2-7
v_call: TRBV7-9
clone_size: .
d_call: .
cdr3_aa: CASSPPLGGNGHEQYF
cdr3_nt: TGTGCCAGCAGCCCCCCTTTGGGAGGTAACGGCCACGAGCAGTACTTC

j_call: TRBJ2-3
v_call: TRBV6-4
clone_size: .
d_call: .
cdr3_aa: CASSDSVTDTQYF
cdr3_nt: TGTGCCAGCAGTGACTCGGTCACAGATACGCAGTATTTT

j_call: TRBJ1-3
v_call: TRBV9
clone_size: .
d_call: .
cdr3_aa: CASSPVTKAGNTIYF
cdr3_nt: TGTGCCAGCAGCCCAGTCACGAAGGCTGGAAACACCATATATTTT

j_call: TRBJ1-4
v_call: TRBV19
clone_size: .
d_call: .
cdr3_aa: CASSLGHTTNEKLFF
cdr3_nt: TGTGCCAGTAGTCTTGGACACACAACTAATGAAAAACTGTTTTTT

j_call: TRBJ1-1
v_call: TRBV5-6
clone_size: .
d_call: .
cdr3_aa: CASSPKYSTEAFF
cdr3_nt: TGTGCCAGCAGCCCCAAATACAGCACTGAAGCTTTCTTT

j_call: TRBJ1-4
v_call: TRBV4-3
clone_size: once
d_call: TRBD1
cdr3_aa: CASSPDRVNEKLFF
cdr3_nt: TGCGCCAGCAGCCCGGACAGGGTTAATGAAAAACTGTTTTTT

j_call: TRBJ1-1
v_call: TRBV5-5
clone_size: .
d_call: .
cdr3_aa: CASSLGGGNTEAFF
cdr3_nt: TGTGCCAGCAGCTTGGGAGGAGGGAACACTGAAGCTTTCTTT

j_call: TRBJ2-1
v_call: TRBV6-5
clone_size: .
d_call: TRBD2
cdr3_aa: CASSRSGGAIDEQFF
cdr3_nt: TGTGCCAGCAGTCGGAGCGGGGGGGCGATAGATGAGCAGTTCTTC

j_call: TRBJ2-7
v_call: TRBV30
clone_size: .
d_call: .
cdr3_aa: CAWSVQAGPYEQYF
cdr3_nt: TGTGCCTGGAGTGTACAAGCAGGCCCTTACGAGCAGTACTTC

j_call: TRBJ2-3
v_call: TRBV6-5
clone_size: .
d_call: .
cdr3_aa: CASTEGGTDTQYF
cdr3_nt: TGTGCCAGCACCGAAGGAGGCACAGATACGCAGTATTTT

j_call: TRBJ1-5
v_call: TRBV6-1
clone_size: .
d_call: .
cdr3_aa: CASSDTGPMGNQPQHF
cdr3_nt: TGTGCCAGCAGTGATACAGGCCCGATGGGCAATCAGCCCCAGCATTTT

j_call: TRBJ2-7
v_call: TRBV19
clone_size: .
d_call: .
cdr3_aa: CASSPPQGWYEQYF
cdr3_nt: TGTGCCAGTAGTCCGCCACAGGGATGGTACGAGCAGTACTTC

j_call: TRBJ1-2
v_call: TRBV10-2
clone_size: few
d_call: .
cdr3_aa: CASSVGGNGYTF
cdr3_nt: TGCGCCAGCAGTGTAGGGGGAAATGGCTACACCTTC

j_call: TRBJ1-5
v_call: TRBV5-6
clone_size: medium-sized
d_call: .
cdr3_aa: CASSLGGGYSNQPQHF
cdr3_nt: TGTGCCAGCAGCTTGGGTGGGGGGTATAGCAATCAGCCCCAGCATTTT

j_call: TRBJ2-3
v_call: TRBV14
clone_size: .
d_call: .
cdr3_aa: CASSQGQASTDTQYF
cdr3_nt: TGTGCCAGCAGCCAAGGACAGGCCAGCACAGATACGCAGTATTTT

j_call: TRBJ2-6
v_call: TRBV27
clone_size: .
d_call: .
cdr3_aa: CASSLSSGANVLTF
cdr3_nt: TGTGCCAGCAGTTTATCATCTGGGGCCAACGTCCTGACTTTC

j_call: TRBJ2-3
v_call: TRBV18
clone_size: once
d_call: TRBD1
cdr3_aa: CASSLTGGFLKWQPTDTQYF
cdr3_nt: TGTGCCAGCTCACTTACAGGGGGCTTTTTGAAATGGCAACCCACAGATACGCAGTATTTT

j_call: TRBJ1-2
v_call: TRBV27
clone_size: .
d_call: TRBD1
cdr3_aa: CASSGTGYGYTF
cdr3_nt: TGTGCCAGTTCCGGGACAGGCTATGGCTACACCTTC

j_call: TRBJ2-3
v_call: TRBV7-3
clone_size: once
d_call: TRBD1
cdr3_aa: CASSIGQGDTQYF
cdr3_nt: TGTGCCAGCAGCATAGGACAGGGAGATACGCAGTATTTT

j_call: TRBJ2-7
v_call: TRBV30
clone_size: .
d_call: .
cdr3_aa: CAWSVMGAYEQYF
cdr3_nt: TGTGCCTGGAGTGTAATGGGGGCCTACGAGCAGTACTTC

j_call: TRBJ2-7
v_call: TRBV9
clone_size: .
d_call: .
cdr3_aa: CASSPNALISYEQYF
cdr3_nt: TGTGCCAGCAGCCCCAACGCCCTTATCTCCTACGAGCAGTACTTC

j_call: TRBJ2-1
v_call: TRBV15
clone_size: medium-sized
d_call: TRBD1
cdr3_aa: CATSRRDRVDEQFF
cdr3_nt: TGTGCCACCAGCAGAAGAGACAGGGTCGATGAGCAGTTCTTC

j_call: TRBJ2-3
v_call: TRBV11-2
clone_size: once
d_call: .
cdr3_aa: CASSPEGGRATDTQYF
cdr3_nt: TGTGCCAGCAGCCCGGAGGGGGGGCGCGCCACAGATACGCAGTATTTT

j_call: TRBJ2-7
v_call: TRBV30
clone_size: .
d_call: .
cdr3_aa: CAGTGKLPYEQYF
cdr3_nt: TGTGCCGGCACAGGGAAGCTCCCCTACGAGCAGTACTTC

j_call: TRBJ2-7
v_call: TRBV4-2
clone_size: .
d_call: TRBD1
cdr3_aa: CASSGGTGAEEQYF
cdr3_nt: TGTGCCAGCAGCGGAGGGACAGGGGCTGAGGAGCAGTACTTC

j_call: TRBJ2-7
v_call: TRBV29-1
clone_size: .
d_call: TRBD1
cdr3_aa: CSVGDRATYEQYF
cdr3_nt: TGCAGCGTTGGGGACAGGGCTACCTACGAGCAGTACTTC

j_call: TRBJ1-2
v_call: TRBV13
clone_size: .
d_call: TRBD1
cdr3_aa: CASSAQGAGYTF
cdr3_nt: TGTGCCAGCAGCGCTCAGGGGGCGGGCTACACCTTC

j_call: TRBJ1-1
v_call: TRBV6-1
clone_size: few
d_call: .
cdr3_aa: CASSAYTEAFF
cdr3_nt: TGTGCCAGCAGTGCCTACACTGAAGCTTTCTTT